These 10 T cell receptor beta chains share one sample of origin, sequenced in a study of blood T cell repertoires in COVID-19. This table comes from immunoSEQ multiplex PCR, and its TCRdb copy is limited to in-frame clones, with some not included. The data contain 100,000 or so clones, more than 60% of them singletons. The sample was peripheral blood. These receptor sequences come from a man between 65 and 79 years old with active or convalescent COVID-19.

The chain combines TRBV24-1 with TRBJ2-3, with TRBD2 as a possible D gene (5 bases). Trimming pared 3 bases from V and 2 bases from J, leaving 8 bases between. This CDR3 is built from 14 residues. CDR1 is KGHDR, CDR2 SFDVKD, per germline. CDR3 nucleotide sequence: TGTGCCACCAGTGATGAAGCGGTCACAGATACGCAGTATTTT. Protein sequence: CATSDEAVTDTQYF.

This chain links TRBV4-1 with TRBJ1-6, with unresolved D. This CDR3 has 16 amino acids. V lost 1 base, J lost 7 bases, and 14 bases lay in between. CDR1 MGHRA and CDR2 YSYEKL come from the germline V gene. The CDR3 sequence: CASSQVYGELNSPLHF. The CDR3 DNA sequence: TGCGCCAGCAGCCAAGTGTACGGAGAGCTAAATTCACCCCTCCACTTT.

This chain joins TRBV2 and TRBJ2-2, with 10 bases matching TRBD1. Germline V gives CDR1 SNHLY, CDR2 FYNNEI. The CDR3 runs to 14 residues. The junction had 5 bases not matched to a gene; V was cut back by 8 bases and J by 5 bases. The CDR3 nucleotides are TGTGCCAGCTCCGGGACAGGGGTAACCGGGGAGCTGTTTTTT. This sequence encodes CASSGTGVTGELFF.

This clone showed up just a few times. This chain links TRBV12-3 or TRBV12-4 with TRBJ1-5; no definite D call. Trimming shortened V by 2 bases and J by 9 bases, and 8 bases separated the two germline ends. The CDR3 extends over 12 amino acids. The CDR3: CASSLRLGPQHF. The CDR3 DNA sequence: TGTGCCAGCAGTTTAAGACTCGGGCCCCAGCATTTT.

DNA for the CDR3: TGCGCCAGCACCCTGGACTTTTACTACAATGAGCAGTTCTTC. Protein: CASTLDFYYNEQFF. The chain joins TRBV5-1 to TRBJ2-1, with D tentatively TRBD2 (5 bases). The CDR3 covers 14 residues. V was cut by 6 bases and J by 3 bases, with 13 bases left in between. Germline V lookup: CDR1 SGHRS, CDR2 YFSETQ.

CDR3 amino acids: CASSLWGTGTNYGYTF. Here the CDR3 DNA reads TGTGCCAGCAGCTTATGGGGGACAGGGACTAACTATGGCTACACCTTC. The chain carries TRBV7-9 and TRBJ1-2; TRBD1 matches 9 bases. The CDR3 runs 16 residues. The ends lost 2 bases at V and 0 bases at J; junction bases unmatched: 4. In germline, CDR1 is SEHNR, CDR2 FQNEAQ (reference sequence).

This chain connects TRBV5-1 to TRBJ2-7; 10 positions agree with TRBD2. The V gene's germline CDR1 is SGHRS and CDR2 YFSETQ. The CDR3 is 15 amino acids. Trimming removed 6 bases from V and 6 bases from J; junction bases left unmatched: 12. The CDR3 DNA reads as TGCGCCAGCACCTCAGGGGCTAGCGGGAGTAGCGAGCAGTACTTC. It translates to CASTSGASGSSEQYF.

In its sample, this clone was seen once. This chain joins TRBV5-6 and TRBJ2-2; TRBD1 matches at 10 bases. V gave up 4 bases and J gave up 3 bases; unmatched junction bases: 6. The CDR3 is made up of 16 amino acids. Germline CDR1 and CDR2: SGHDT and YYEEEE. CDR3: CASSPGTGVHTGELFF. CDR3 coding DNA: TGTGCCAGCAGCCCCGGGACAGGGGTGCACACCGGGGAGCTGTTTTTT.

This chain joins TRBV14 and TRBJ1-2; 7 bases align to TRBD1. The CDR3 totals 15 residues. Germline V gives CDR1 SGHDN, CDR2 FVKESK. V was pared by 5 bases and J by 0 bases, with 6 bases of the junction left unmatched. The CDR3 DNA reads TGTGCCAGCAGCGAAACAGGGGTTCCTAACTATGGCTACACCTTC. Protein: CASSETGVPNYGYTF.

This chain connects TRBV6-5 to TRBJ1-2; 8 nucleotides agree with TRBD1. With V trimmed by 5 bases and J by 6 bases, 2 bases remained unmatched. The length of the CDR3 is 12 residues. Germline assignment: CDR1 MNHEY and CDR2 SVGAGI. The CDR3 reads CASSPGGNGYTF. The DNA for the CDR3 is TGTGCCAGCAGTCCAGGGGGCAATGGCTACACCTTC.